This T cell receptor beta chain was sequenced during a study of T-cell memory formation after mild COVID-19. Background on the study: TCR clusters were mostly confined to one donor each.

Study results and limitations: Clones which contracted sat mainly in CM and EM if CD4+, and in EMRA if CD8+. Day 15 to 85 contractors were CD4/CD8 balanced; later expanders leaned CD4+.

This clonotype has more than one count but fewer than ten. Its matching antigen is unknown. 5'RACE, which relied on constant-segment primers, yielded TCR alpha and TCR beta cDNA libraries carrying sample barcodes and UMIs. TCRdb recomputed calls from the 5' RACE reads with MiXCR, one row per CDR3 protein. In the table there are approximately 100,000 distinct CDR3 sequences, 8.5% to 14% of which are singletons. The sample comprised PBMCs or a T cell subset sorted from them (not recorded which). This TCR came from a man younger than 35 who had mild COVID-19 (a few samples of this study predate the infection). Cell type and time point are not known.

The DNA of the CDR3 is TGTGCCAGCAGTTACGGGAGGTCCCAATACGAGCAGTACGTC. Amino acids: CASSYGRSQYEQYV. The genes are TRBV6-2 or TRBV6-3 and TRBJ2-7; possibly TRBD2 for D (6 bases). Germline CDR1 and CDR2: MNHEY and SVGEGT. The CDR3 runs 14 residues. With 2 bases removed from V and 4 bases from J, the gap between germline ends came to 12 bases.